Listed below are T cell receptor beta chains from one sample, sequenced in a study of T cell repertoires in cytomegalovirus infection. Their antigen targets remain unknown. Each CDR3 protein gets one entry after TCRdb re-called the reads with MiXCR. The sample holds 86,000 or so distinct CDR3 sequences, roughly a quarter seen once. Sequencing was performed on CD8+ T cells from cultured PBMCs, taken from culture after CMV antigen stimulation. The receptors originated from a human donor in good health (CMV status not recorded). Some clones in this sample may be carry-over from other donors' samples. CDR3s include the opening cysteine and the closing phenylalanine or tryptophan. A D gene is named only where the DNA matches it firmly. The size of a clone is reported for some rows only, either as once, few or many, or as a class for expanded clones.

>NA|TRBV30|TRBJ2-7|NA
TGTGCCTGGAGCGCCGACAGCGGGGAGCAGTACTTC
CAWSADSGEQYF
>NA|TRBV5-1|TRBJ2-1|NA
TGCGCCAGCAGCTTCAGCGGCAATGAGCAGTTCTTC
CASSFSGNEQFF
>medium-sized|TRBV27|TRBJ2-3|NA
TGTGCCAGCAGTCCTCAGTCCCCCACAGATACGCAGTATTTT
CASSPQSPTDTQYF
>few|TRBV27|TRBJ2-5|NA
TGTGCCAGCAGTCCCCGGGACTGGGTACAAGAGACCCAGTACTTC
CASSPRDWVQETQYF
>many|TRBV4-3|TRBJ2-7|TRBD1
TGCGCCAGCAGCCTCGCTTCCCCCTTTGGACAGGGAATGGCCGAGCAGTACTTC
CASSLASPFGQGMAEQYF
>NA|TRBV4-1|TRBJ2-1|NA
TGCGCCAGCAGCCAAGAGCCCCAGGGAAACAATGAGCAGTTCTTC
CASSQEPQGNNEQFF
>few|TRBV6-5|TRBJ1-2|NA
TGTGCCAGCAGTTACTCCGCAGCAGCTAACTATGGCTACACCTTC
CASSYSAAANYGYTF
>NA|TRBV6-2/TRBV6-3|TRBJ1-1|NA
TGTGCCAGCAGTTACGCGTTACGGGGCACTGAAGCTTTCTTT
CASSYALRGTEAFF
>many|TRBV7-2|TRBJ2-2|TRBD2
TGTGCCAGCAGCTTTGGGACTAGCGGGGGTGGGGAGCTGTTTTTT
CASSFGTSGGGELFF
>few|TRBV29-1|TRBJ2-7|NA
TGCAGCCCCCGAAAGGGCTACGAGCAGTACTTC
CSPRKGYEQYF
>NA|TRBV30|TRBJ1-1|NA
TGTGCCTGGAGACCACAGGGTCCCACTGAAGCTTTCTTT
CAWRPQGPTEAFF
>few|TRBV12-3/TRBV12-4|TRBJ2-1|NA
TGTGCCAGCAGTTTGGGGGCTGAGCAGTTCTTC
CASSLGAEQFF
>many|TRBV7-2|TRBJ1-2|TRBD1
TGTGCCAGCAGCCCTCAGACAGGGATCTATGGCTACACCTTC
CASSPQTGIYGYTF
>many|TRBV7-6|TRBJ1-4|TRBD1
TGTGCCAGCAGCGTTAGGGACAGGGGCCTTGATAATGAAAAACTGTTTTTT
CASSVRDRGLDNEKLFF
>few|TRBV7-9|TRBJ2-1|NA
TGTGCCAGCAAATCGGGGGAACCCTACAATGAGCAGTTCTTC
CASKSGEPYNEQFF
>NA|TRBV6-5|TRBJ2-7|NA
TGTGCCAGCGGTCCGGGACAAGGATTTTTCTACGAGCAGTACTTC
CASGPGQGFFYEQYF
>NA|TRBV4-1|TRBJ1-1|NA
TGCGCCAGCGGTATAGGGGGGGGCGTCACTGAAGCTTTCTTT
CASGIGGGVTEAFF
>NA|TRBV7-2|TRBJ2-7|NA
TGTGCCAGCAGAGGGGACTCTGGGCTTGCCGAGCAGTACTTC
CASRGDSGLAEQYF
>NA|TRBV5-1|TRBJ2-6|TRBD2
TGCGCCAGCAGCTTGCCCCTAGCGGGGGGGTTTTTGAGCTCTGGGGCCAACGTCCTGACTTTC
CASSLPLAGGFLSSGANVLTF
>NA|TRBV7-9|TRBJ1-2|TRBD1
TGTGCCAGCGCAACAGGGGGCGAGTGGTATGGCTACACCTTC
CASATGGEWYGYTF
>NA|TRBV20-1|TRBJ2-5|NA
TGCAGTGCTAGAGTGGAACAGAACCAAGAGACCCAGTACTTC
CSARVEQNQETQYF
>NA|TRBV5-1|TRBJ2-1|NA
TGCGCCAGCAGCTTGAGACAGGGAGGCAATGAGCAGTTCTTC
CASSLRQGGNEQFF
>NA|TRBV2|TRBJ2-7|NA
TGTGCCAGCAGTGAAGTTAACTACGAGCAGTACTTC
CASSEVNYEQYF
>few|TRBV28|TRBJ2-5|TRBD1
TGTGCCAGCAGTACCGGGACAGGGGTGGAGACCCAGTACTTC
CASSTGTGVETQYF
>NA|TRBV4-3|TRBJ2-7|TRBD1
TGCGCCAGCAGCCAAGATAGGGACAGGGGTTACGAGCAGTACTTC
CASSQDRDRGYEQYF
>NA|TRBV19|TRBJ2-3|TRBD2
TGTGCCAGTAGTTTGACCGGGACTAGCTTGACAGATACGCAGTATTTT
CASSLTGTSLTDTQYF
>many|TRBV19|TRBJ2-2|TRBD1
TGTGCCAGTAGTATTCTGGGACAGGTTAACACCGGGGAGCTGTTTTTT
CASSILGQVNTGELFF
>once|TRBV6-8|TRBJ2-2|NA
TGTGCCAGCAGCGTCGCCGGGGAGCTGTTTTTT
CASSVAGELFF
>many|TRBV11-2|TRBJ1-1|TRBD1
TGTGCCAGCAGCTTAGTGACAGGGACGAACACTGAAGCTTTCTTT
CASSLVTGTNTEAFF
>few|TRBV27|TRBJ1-4|NA
TGTGCCAGCGCTCTGGGTGAAAAACTGTTTTTT
CASALGEKLFF
>NA|TRBV12-3/TRBV12-4|TRBJ2-3|TRBD2
TGTGCCAGCAGTCCCCTAGCGGGGGGTCACACAGATACGCAGTATTTT
CASSPLAGGHTDTQYF
>many|TRBV4-1|TRBJ2-7|TRBD1
TGCGCCAGCAGCCAAGATACGGGACAGCTCGAGCAGTACTTC
CASSQDTGQLEQYF
>NA|TRBV11-2|TRBJ2-5|NA
TGTGCCAGCAGCTTAGATTTTACGGCCGAGACCCAGTACTTC
CASSLDFTAETQYF
>NA|TRBV10-1|TRBJ1-2|NA
TGCGCCAGCAGTGAGTCGCTGGGGGACGGCTACACCTTC
CASSESLGDGYTF
>NA|TRBV12-3/TRBV12-4|TRBJ2-1|NA
TGTGCCAGCAGTTCTTTTAGCGGGACAGATGAGCAGTTCTTC
CASSSFSGTDEQFF
>NA|TRBV2|TRBJ2-7|NA
TGTGCCAGCAGGGCCACAGGGAGGTACGAGCAGTACTTC
CASRATGRYEQYF
>few|TRBV19|TRBJ1-1|TRBD1
TGTGCCAGTAGTACGCAAACGTCTCGACAGGGGGCTGAAGCTTTCTTT
CASSTQTSRQGAEAFF
>few|TRBV5-6|TRBJ2-7|NA
TGTGCCAGCAGCTTCCCTCAGGGACGAGGTCACGAGCAGTACTTC
CASSFPQGRGHEQYF
>few|TRBV14|TRBJ2-7|NA
TGTGCCAGCAGCCAAGAATCGGGGTACCCCCCGTACGAGCAGTACTTC
CASSQESGYPPYEQYF
>few|TRBV2|TRBJ2-3|TRBD2
TGTGCCAGCTGGACTAGCGGGAGGTCAGATACGCAGTATTTT
CASWTSGRSDTQYF
>NA|TRBV4-3|TRBJ1-6|NA
TGCGCCAGCAGCCCTTCAACTTTAGGGATCTCACCCCTCCACTTT
CASSPSTLGISPLHF
>many|TRBV6-2/TRBV6-3|TRBJ1-1|TRBD1
TGTGCCAGCAGTTTCCCAGGGACAGGGTTGACTGAAGCTTTCTTT
CASSFPGTGLTEAFF
>NA|TRBV7-7|TRBJ2-1|NA
TGTGCCAGCAGCTTAGACGGTCAAGGGGCATTGCTCTCCTACAATGAGCAGTTCTTC
CASSLDGQGALLSYNEQFF
>NA|TRBV4-3|TRBJ2-7|TRBD1
TGCGCCAGCAGCCAAGTGGCGGGACAGGACTACGAGCAGTACTTC
CASSQVAGQDYEQYF
>many|TRBV4-1|TRBJ1-5|NA
TGCGCCAGCAGCCAGGGCCGCGGGCAGCCCCAGCATTTT
CASSQGRGQPQHF
>many|TRBV7-9|TRBJ2-7|NA
TGTGCCAGCAGCTCCACCGGCGCCGAGCAGTACTTC
CASSSTGAEQYF
>many|TRBV12-3/TRBV12-4|TRBJ1-3|NA
TGTGCCAGCAACCTTCTCGACGGCAGTTCTGGAAACACCATATATTTT
CASNLLDGSSGNTIYF
>many|TRBV7-2|TRBJ2-7|TRBD1
TGTGCCAGCAGCTTAGGGGACAGGTGGCAGTACTTC
CASSLGDRWQYF
>once|TRBV24-1|TRBJ2-5|TRBD2
TGTGCCACCAGTGATTTGGTGGCGGGGGGAGGCTTGCAAGAGACCCAGTACTTC
CATSDLVAGGGLQETQYF
>many|TRBV11-1|TRBJ2-1|TRBD2
TGTGCCAGCAGCTCTAGACTAGCGGGGGGGCCGGGGCAGTTCTTC
CASSSRLAGGPGQFF
>many|TRBV9|TRBJ2-5|NA
TGTGCCAGCAGCGTAGGTGTGGCCCAAGAGACCCAGTACTTC
CASSVGVAQETQYF
>NA|TRBV9|TRBJ1-4|TRBD1
TGTGCCAGCAGCGGAGGGACAGGGGTAGAAGAAAAACTGTTTTTT
CASSGGTGVEEKLFF
>many|TRBV12-3/TRBV12-4|TRBJ1-5|TRBD1
TGTGCCAGCAGCCGTAAGCTGGGGACAGTCAATCAGCCCCAGCATTTT
CASSRKLGTVNQPQHF
>NA|TRBV6-5|TRBJ2-7|NA
TGTGCCAGCAGTGGTAACAGGTTGTCCTACGAGCAGTACTTC
CASSGNRLSYEQYF